This T cell receptor (beta chain) came from a study of CD8 T cells in ankylosing spondylitis. One entry per CDR3 protein, called by TCRdb with MiXCR from the 5' RACE reads. Of roughly 700,000 distinct CDR3 sequences listed, 15% to 20% are singletons. V lost 0 bases and J lost 7, with 16 bases in between. Germline lookup yields CDR1 MGHRA and CDR2 YSYEKL. This CDR3 has 16 amino acids. Study observations and caveats: Reportedly, significant enrichment of disease-linked clones occurred in matched ankylosing spondylitis synovial fluid. What appeared characteristic of ankylosing spondylitis blood was a TCR beta motif of seven to nine highly homologous variants.

In the case of this clonotype: Its antigen is undetermined.

The clonotype originates from a male donor with ankylosing spondylitis. Sequencing was done on a sample of blood, either unsorted or a sorted T cell fraction (not recorded which). The rearrangement joins TRBV4-1 to TRBJ1-5, with D unresolved. The CDR3 sequence: CASSQDPALGQQPQHF. The CDR3, as DNA: TGCGCCAGCAGCCAAGATCCGGCCCTTGGGCAGCAGCCCCAGCATTTT.